This T cell receptor beta chain is from a study of T-cell reconstitution after alpha-beta-depleted transplantation in children. The TCRbeta library incorporated unique molecular identifiers. One entry per CDR3 protein results from TCRdb running MiXCR on the PCR reads. The sample lists about 600,000 distinct CDR3 sequences, 10% to 15% occurring once. This clonotype was found many times. Germline V gene sequence: CDR1 MNHEY, CDR2 SMNVEV (reference sequence). This CDR3 has 16 residues. V shed 5 bases, J shed 9 bases, and the junction held 14 bases outside the gene matches. The chain recombines TRBV27 with TRBJ2-1; TRBD2 matches 9 bases. This receptor was taken from a male patient between 10 and 17 years old who had a stem cell transplant for acute myeloid leukemia, so the T cells may come from the graft donor. Sequencing was performed on PBMCs, mostly from graft donor cells, taken 360 days after TCRalphabeta/CD19-depleted stem cell transplant. As DNA, the CDR3 is TGTGCCAGCAGTCCTCGAGCGGGAGGTGATGTACTTGAGCAGTTCTTC. Translated: CASSPRAGGDVLEQFF.